This is a list of T cell receptor beta chains from one sample in a study of blood T cell repertoires in COVID-19. Clones were read by immunoSEQ multiplex PCR, and TCRdb kept only the in-frame ones, dropping some. The repertoire holds 300,000 to 350,000 clones, with roughly 90% as singletons. Sequenced sample: PBMCs or T cells enriched from blood (not recorded which). The receptors were sampled from a woman aged 25 to 45 who had been exposed to COVID-19. Each CDR3 is given with its conserved first and last residue. The D gene is left open where the match is weak.

CDR3 length,D gene,V gene,J gene,CDR3 protein
16,NA,TRBV5-1,TRBJ1-3,CASSSDLVVSGNTIYF
15,TRBD1,TRBV18,TRBJ2-7,CASSIRDRDVYEQYF
14,TRBD1,TRBV19,TRBJ2-7,CASSTRTGSYEQYF
18,NA,TRBV11-2,TRBJ2-6,CASSLGLTGRSGANVLTF
15,NA,TRBV28,TRBJ2-1,CASSLGGRTYNEQFF
16,TRBD1,TRBV27,TRBJ2-2,CASSYPGQGGLGQLFF
17,TRBD1,TRBV15,TRBJ2-7,CATSLVVGAGGSYEQYF
15,TRBD2,TRBV11-3,TRBJ2-7,CASRPTSGARGEQYF
15,TRBD1,TRBV28,TRBJ2-2,CASSRDRENTGELFF
13,TRBD1,TRBV5-1,TRBJ1-2,CASSTRGASGYTF
14,NA,TRBV19,TRBJ1-5,CASSIGQRNQPQHF
14,TRBD1,TRBV19,TRBJ1-5,CASMRDSSNQPQHF
14,TRBD2,TRBV2,TRBJ2-7,CASSRGTSGNEQYF
15,TRBD2,TRBV6-6,TRBJ2-7,CASSYPSGGSYEQYF
14,NA,TRBV28,TRBJ1-6,CASSFGREGSPLHF
16,TRBD1,TRBV19,TRBJ1-1,CASSPDRGEGHTEAFF
15,TRBD1,TRBV5-1,TRBJ1-2,CASSRNPGQTDGYTF
15,NA,TRBV4-1,TRBJ1-2,CASSQEGGPGYGYTF
15,TRBD2,TRBV4-2,TRBJ2-3,CASSQEVAGEDTQYF
16,NA,TRBV13,TRBJ2-2,CASSLLGARRTGELFF
16,NA,TRBV18,TRBJ1-3,CASSPSRSSSGNTIYF
16,NA,TRBV6-5,TRBJ1-6,CASSYVRGTHDSPLHF
16,NA,TRBV5-1,TRBJ2-3,CASSPGTFAGTDTQYF
15,NA,TRBV19,TRBJ2-3,CASSMRNGQQDTQYF
14,NA,TRBV5-4,TRBJ1-5,CASSLQGSNQPQHF
13,NA,TRBV28,TRBJ1-3,CAILRANGNTIYF
15,NA,TRBV3-1/TRBV3-2,TRBJ1-3,CASSQGPGRGNTIYF
14,NA,TRBV19,TRBJ1-1,CASSGADLNTEAFF
15,NA,TRBV25-1,TRBJ1-1,CASSDQGPPFTEAFF
20,TRBD1,TRBV18,TRBJ1-3,CASSPRAGTGFLNSGNTIYF
17,TRBD2,TRBV28,TRBJ2-3,CASSSRTSGRLTDTQYF
14,TRBD1,TRBV28,TRBJ1-1,CASRSRQGFSEAFF
16,NA,TRBV28,TRBJ1-3,CASSPPITGIGNTIYF
12,NA,TRBV6-4,TRBJ1-2,CASSDGGNGYTF
20,TRBD2,TRBV11-3,TRBJ2-2,CASSLERWLAGDRGTGELFF
16,TRBD2,TRBV14,TRBJ2-3,CASSRGVAGATDTQYF
11,NA,TRBV30,TRBJ1-4,CAWSIGGKLFF
15,TRBD1,TRBV18,TRBJ1-2,CASSPSTGAEYGYTF
15,TRBD1,TRBV7-9,TRBJ1-3,CASSSRTGPGNTIYF
14,TRBD2,TRBV19,TRBJ2-1,CASRSSGKKDEQFF
16,NA,TRBV5-4,TRBJ2-3,CASSLEAGLPGDTQYF
15,TRBD2,TRBV5-4,TRBJ2-5,CASSEPGLGKETQYF
13,TRBD1,TRBV5-1,TRBJ1-6,CASRQGANSPLHF
16,TRBD2,TRBV11-2,TRBJ2-1,CASSLGGAGGDNEQFF
15,NA,TRBV3-1/TRBV3-2,TRBJ2-5,CASSQSQLAGETQYF
16,NA,TRBV3-1/TRBV3-2,TRBJ1-3,CASSQLVTGSGNTIYF
13,NA,TRBV11-2,TRBJ2-4,CASSQGAKNIQYF
15,NA,TRBV5-1,TRBJ2-2,CASSLAGVDTGELFF
15,NA,TRBV2,TRBJ2-1,CASSGGLSSYNEQFF
15,TRBD1,TRBV5-1,TRBJ2-7,CASSGGQGAVHEQYF
15,TRBD1,TRBV7-8,TRBJ1-4,CASSPRTGSNEKLFF
16,TRBD1,TRBV28,TRBJ1-3,CASSPGQGHSGNTIYF
14,NA,TRBV9,TRBJ2-7,CASSGLDNSYEQYF
15,TRBD1,TRBV6-1,TRBJ2-7,CASSEEPGGRDEQYF